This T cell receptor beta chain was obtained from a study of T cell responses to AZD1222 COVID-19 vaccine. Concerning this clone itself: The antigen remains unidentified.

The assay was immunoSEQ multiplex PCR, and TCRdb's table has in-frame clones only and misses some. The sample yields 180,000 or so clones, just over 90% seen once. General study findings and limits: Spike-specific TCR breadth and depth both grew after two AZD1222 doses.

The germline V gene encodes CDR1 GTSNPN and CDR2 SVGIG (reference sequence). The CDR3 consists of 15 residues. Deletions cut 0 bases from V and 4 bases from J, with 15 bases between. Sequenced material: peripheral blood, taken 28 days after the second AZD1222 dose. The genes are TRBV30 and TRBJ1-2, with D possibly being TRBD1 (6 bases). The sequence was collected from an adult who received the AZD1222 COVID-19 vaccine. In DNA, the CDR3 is TGTGCCTGGAGTGTACAGCAGGGGAAAGGCTATGGCTACACCTTC. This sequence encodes CAWSVQQGKGYGYTF.